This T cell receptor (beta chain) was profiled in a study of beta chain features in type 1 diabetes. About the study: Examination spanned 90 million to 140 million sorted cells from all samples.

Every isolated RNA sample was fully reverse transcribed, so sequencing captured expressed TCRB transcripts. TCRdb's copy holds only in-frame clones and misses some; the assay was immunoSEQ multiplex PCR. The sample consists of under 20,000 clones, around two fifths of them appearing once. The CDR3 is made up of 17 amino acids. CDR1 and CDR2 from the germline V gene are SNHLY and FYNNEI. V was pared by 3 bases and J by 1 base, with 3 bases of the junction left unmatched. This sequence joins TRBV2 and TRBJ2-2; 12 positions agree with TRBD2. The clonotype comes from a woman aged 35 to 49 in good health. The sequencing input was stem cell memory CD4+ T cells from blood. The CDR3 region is CASSELAGGQNTGELFF. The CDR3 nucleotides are TGTGCCAGCAGTGAGCTAGCGGGGGGGCAGAACACCGGGGAGCTGTTTTTT.